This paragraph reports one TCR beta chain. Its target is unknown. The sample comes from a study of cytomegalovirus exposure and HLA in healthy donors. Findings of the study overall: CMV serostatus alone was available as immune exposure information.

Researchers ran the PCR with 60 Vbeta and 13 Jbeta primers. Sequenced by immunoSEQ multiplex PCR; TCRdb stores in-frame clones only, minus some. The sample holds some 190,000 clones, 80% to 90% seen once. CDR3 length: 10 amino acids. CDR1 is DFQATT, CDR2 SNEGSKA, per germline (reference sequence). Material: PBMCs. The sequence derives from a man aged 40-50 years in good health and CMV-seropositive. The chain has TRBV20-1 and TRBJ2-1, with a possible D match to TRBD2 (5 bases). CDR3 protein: CSVRGNEQFF. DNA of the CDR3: TGCAGCGTCCGGGGCAATGAGCAGTTCTTC.